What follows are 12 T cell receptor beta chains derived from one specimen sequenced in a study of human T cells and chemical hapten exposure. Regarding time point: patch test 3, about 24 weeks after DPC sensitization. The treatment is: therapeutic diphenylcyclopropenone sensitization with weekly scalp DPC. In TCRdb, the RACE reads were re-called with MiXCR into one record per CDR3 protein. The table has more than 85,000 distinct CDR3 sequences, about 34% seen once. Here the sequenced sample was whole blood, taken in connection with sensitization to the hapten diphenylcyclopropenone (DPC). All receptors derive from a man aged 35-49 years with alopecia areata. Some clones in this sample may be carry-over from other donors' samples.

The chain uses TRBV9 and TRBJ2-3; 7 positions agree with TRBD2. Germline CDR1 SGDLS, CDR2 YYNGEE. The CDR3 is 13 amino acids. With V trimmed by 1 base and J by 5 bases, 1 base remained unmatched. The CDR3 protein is CASSVLAEDTQYF. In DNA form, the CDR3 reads TGTGCCAGCAGCGTACTAGCGGAAGATACGCAGTATTTT. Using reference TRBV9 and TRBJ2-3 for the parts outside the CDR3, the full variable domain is DSGVTQTPKHLITATGQRVTLRCSPRSGDLSVYWYQQSLDQGLQFLIQYYNGEERAKGNILERFSAQQFPDLHSELNLSSLELGDSALYFCASSVLAEDTQYFGPGTRLTVL.

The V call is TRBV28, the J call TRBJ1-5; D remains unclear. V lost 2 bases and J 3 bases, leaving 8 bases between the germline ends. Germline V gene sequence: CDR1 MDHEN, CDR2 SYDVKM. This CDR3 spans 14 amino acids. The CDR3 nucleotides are TGTGCCAGCAGTTTAACGGGTAACAATCAGCCCCAGCATTTT. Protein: CASSLTGNNQPQHF.

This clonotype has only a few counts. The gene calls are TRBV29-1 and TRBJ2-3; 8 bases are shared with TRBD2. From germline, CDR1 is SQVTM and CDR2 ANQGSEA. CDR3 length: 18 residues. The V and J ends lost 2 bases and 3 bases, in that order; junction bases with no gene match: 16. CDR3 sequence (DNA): TGCAGCGTTGAATTACTAGCGGAAACTAGGAGTTTAACAGATACGCAGTATTTT. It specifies CSVELLAETRSLTDTQYF.

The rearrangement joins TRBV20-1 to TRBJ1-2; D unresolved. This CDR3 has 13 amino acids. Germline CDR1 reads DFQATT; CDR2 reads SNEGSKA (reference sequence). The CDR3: CRGMGIPNEGYTF. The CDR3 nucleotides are TGCAGGGGGATGGGGATCCCAAATGAGGGCTACACCTTC.

The CDR3 bases are TGTGCTAGTGGTTTGTTTCTAGCGGGATCTTACAATGAGCAGTTCTTC. Residues: CASGLFLAGSYNEQFF. J is TRBJ2-1 and V is TRBV12-5, with TRBD2 matching over 9 bases. Germline CDR1 is LGHNT and CDR2 is FRNRAP. Trimming removed 2 bases from V and 4 bases from J; junction bases left unmatched: 6. This CDR3 contains 16 residues. Full variable domain (remainder filled in from reference TRBV12-5 and TRBJ2-1): DARVTQTPRHKVTEMGQEVTMRCQPILGHNTVFWYRQTMMQGLELLAYFRNRAPLDDSGMPKDRFSAEMPDATLATLKIQPSEPRDSAVYFCASGLFLAGSYNEQFFGPGTRLTVL.

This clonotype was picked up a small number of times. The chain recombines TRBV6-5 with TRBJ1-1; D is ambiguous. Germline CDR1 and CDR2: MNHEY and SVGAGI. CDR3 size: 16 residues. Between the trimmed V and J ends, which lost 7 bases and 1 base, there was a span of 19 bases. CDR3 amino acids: CASKPRRAGGNTEAFF. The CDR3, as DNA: TGTGCCAGCAAGCCAAGGCGGGCAGGAGGGAACACTGAAGCTTTCTTT.

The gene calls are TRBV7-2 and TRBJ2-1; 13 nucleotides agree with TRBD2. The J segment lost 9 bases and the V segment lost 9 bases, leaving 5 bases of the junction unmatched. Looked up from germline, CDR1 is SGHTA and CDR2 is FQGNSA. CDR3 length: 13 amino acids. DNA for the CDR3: TGTGCCAGTGGACTAGCGGGAGTAGCTGAGCAGTTCTTC. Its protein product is CASGLAGVAEQFF.

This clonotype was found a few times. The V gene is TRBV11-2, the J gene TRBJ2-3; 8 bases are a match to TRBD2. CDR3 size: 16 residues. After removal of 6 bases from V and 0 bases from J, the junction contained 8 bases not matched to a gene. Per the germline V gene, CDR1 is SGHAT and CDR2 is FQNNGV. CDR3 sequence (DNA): TGTGCCAGCAGGAATATACTAGCGGCTAGCACAGATACGCAGTATTTT. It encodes CASRNILAASTDTQYF.

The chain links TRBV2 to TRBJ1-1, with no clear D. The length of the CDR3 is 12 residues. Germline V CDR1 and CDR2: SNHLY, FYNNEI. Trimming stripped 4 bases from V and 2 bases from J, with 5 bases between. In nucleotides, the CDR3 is TGTGCCAGCAGTGCCTCTAACACTGAAGCTTTCTTT. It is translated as CASSASNTEAFF.

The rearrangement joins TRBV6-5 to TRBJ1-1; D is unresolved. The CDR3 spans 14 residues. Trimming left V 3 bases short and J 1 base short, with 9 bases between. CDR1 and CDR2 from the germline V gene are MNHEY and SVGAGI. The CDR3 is CASSYRSENTEAFF. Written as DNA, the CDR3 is TGTGCCAGCAGTTATCGGTCGGAGAACACTGAAGCTTTCTTT.

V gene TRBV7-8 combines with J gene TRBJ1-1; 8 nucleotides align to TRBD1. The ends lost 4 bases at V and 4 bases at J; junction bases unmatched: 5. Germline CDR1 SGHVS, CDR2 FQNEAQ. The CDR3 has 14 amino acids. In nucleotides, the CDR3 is TGTGCCAGCAGCTCCACAGGGGGGGGCACTGAAGCTTTCTTT. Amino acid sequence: CASSSTGGGTEAFF. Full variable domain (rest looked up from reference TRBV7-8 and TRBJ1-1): GAGVSQSPRYKVAKRGQDVALRCDPISGHVSLFWYQQALGQGPEFLTYFQNEAQLDKSGLPSDRFFAERPEGSVSTLKIQRTQQEDSAVYLCASSSTGGGTEAFFGQGTRLTVV.

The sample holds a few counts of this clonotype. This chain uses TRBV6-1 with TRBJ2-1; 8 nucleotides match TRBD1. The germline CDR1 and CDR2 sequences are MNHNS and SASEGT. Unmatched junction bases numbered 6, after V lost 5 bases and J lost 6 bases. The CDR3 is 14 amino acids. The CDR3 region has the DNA TGTGCCAGCAGTAGCCAAACAGGGGGCAATGAGCAGTTCTTC. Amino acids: CASSSQTGGNEQFF.